This entry is about one TCR beta chain. Germline V gene lookup returns CDR1 MNHNY and CDR2 SVGAGI (reference sequence). This CDR3 is built from 12 residues. V shed 8 bases and J shed 6 bases, with 12 bases lying between them. This sample is part of a study of blood T cell repertoires in COVID-19. Only in-frame clones appear in the TCRdb table, and some are missing; sequencing was by immunoSEQ multiplex PCR. The sample shows 150,000 or so clones, roughly 91% of them seen only once. The chain combines TRBV6-6 with TRBJ2-3; D might be TRBD2 (5 bases). The TCR comes from a man in his fifties or sixties with active or convalescent COVID-19. The sequencing input was peripheral blood. In DNA, the CDR3 is TGTGCCAGCGGCCGCGGCGGGGATACGCAGTATTTT. Translation gives CASGRGGDTQYF.